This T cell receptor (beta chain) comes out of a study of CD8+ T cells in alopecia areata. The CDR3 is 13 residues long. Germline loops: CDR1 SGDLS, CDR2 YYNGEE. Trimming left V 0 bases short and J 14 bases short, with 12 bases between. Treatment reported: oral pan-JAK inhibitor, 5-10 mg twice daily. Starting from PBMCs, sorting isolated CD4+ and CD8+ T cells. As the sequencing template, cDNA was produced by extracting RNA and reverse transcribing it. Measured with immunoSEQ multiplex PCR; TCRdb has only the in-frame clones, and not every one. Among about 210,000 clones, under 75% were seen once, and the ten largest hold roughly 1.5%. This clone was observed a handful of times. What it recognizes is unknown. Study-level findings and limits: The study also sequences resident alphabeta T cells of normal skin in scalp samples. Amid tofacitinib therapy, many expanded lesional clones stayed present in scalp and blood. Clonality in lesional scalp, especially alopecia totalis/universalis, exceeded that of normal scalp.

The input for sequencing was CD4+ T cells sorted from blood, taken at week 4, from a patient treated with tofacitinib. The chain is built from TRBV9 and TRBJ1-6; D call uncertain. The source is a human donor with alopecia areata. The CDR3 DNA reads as TGTGCCAGCAGCGTAGGGGGAGGGCTAACCCTCCACTTT. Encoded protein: CASSVGGGLTLHF.